One TCR beta chain is described in this entry. Its antigen is still unknown. At one boundary the junction diverges from the germline segment, which might be a read error. This entry comes from a study of blood T cells in healthy people across ages. Study results and caveats: Whereas aged donors had fewer naive CD4+ cells, long-lived donors had more of them and higher diversity.

Alongside a J-beta primer mix, a sample-barcoded 5' primer served in a second PCR lasting roughly 6 to 11 cycles. In TCRdb, the 5' RACE reads were re-called with MiXCR into one record per CDR3 protein. The sample shows about 1.1 million distinct CDR3 sequences, roughly two fifths of them seen only once. Germline V gene sequence: CDR1 MNHEY, CDR2 SVGEGT. This CDR3 has 16 amino acids. Sequencing was done on a sample of blood. The TCR comes from a man between 18 and 29 years old in good health. The gene calls are TRBV6-2 or TRBV6-3 and TRBJ2-7; 8 bases line up with TRBD1. CDR3 loop: CASSYLGQALSYEQYF. CDR3 DNA: TGTGCCAGCAGTTACCTGGGACAGGCTTTATCCTACGAGCAGTATTTC.